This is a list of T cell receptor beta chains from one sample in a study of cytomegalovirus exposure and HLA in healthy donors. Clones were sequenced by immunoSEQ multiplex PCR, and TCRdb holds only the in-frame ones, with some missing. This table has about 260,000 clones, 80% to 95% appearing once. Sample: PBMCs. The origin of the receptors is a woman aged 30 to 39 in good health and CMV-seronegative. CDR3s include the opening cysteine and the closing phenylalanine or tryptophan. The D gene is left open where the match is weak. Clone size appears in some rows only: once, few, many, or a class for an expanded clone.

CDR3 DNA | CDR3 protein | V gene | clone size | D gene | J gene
TGCGCCAGCAGCCAACCCAGCGGTAGGGTTGGTGGCTACACCTTC | CASSQPSGRVGGYTF | TRBV4-1 | NA | NA | TRBJ1-2
TGCAGCGTTGGCAGGGAGCACTACGAGCAGTACTTC | CSVGREHYEQYF | TRBV29-1 | NA | NA | TRBJ2-7
TGTGCCAGCAGTGAAGAGGGACTAGCGGGTACAGATACGCAGTATTTT | CASSEEGLAGTDTQYF | TRBV2 | few | TRBD2 | TRBJ2-3
TGTGCCAGCAGTTTATTCTCACCAGGGACAGGCCACTCCGAGCAGTACTTC | CASSLFSPGTGHSEQYF | TRBV27 | NA | TRBD1 | TRBJ2-7
TGTGCCACTCTAGACAGGGACTCCTACAATGAGCAGTTCTTC | CATLDRDSYNEQFF | TRBV2 | NA | TRBD1 | TRBJ2-1
TGTGCCAGCAGTTTAGACGGGCCAAGAGGGAGCTCCTACAATGAGCAGTTCTTC | CASSLDGPRGSSYNEQFF | TRBV27 | NA | NA | TRBJ2-1
TGTGCCAGCACCCTCCCCTCGAGGGAAGAGACCCAGTACTTC | CASTLPSREETQYF | TRBV28 | NA | NA | TRBJ2-5
TGTGCCAGCTCACGGGACAGCCTGAACACTGAAGCTTTCTTT | CASSRDSLNTEAFF | TRBV18 | NA | TRBD1 | TRBJ1-1
TGTGCCAGCAGCTTAGTGGGAGGAGACGAGCAGTACTTC | CASSLVGGDEQYF | TRBV7-8 | once | NA | TRBJ2-7
TGTGCCAGCAGCGACAACACCGGGGAGCTGTTTTTT | CASSDNTGELFF | TRBV9 | once | NA | TRBJ2-2
TGTGCCAGCAGCTTCGGACTAGCGGGAGGCGGAGATGAGCAGTTCTTC | CASSFGLAGGGDEQFF | TRBV5-6 | NA | TRBD2 | TRBJ2-1
TGTGCCAGCAGTTTGGGGGGGGCCAATCAGCCCCAGCATTTT | CASSLGGANQPQHF | TRBV28 | NA | NA | TRBJ1-5
TGTGCCAGCTGCTGTGGCTACACCTTC | CASCCGYTF | TRBV6-6 | NA | NA | TRBJ1-2
TGTGCCAGCAGCCCAAGCCTTTTTGATACGCAGTATTTT | CASSPSLFDTQYF | TRBV11-2 | NA | NA | TRBJ2-3
TGTGCCAGCAGTTCCGAGGACAGAGACTTACGAGAGCAGTACTTC | CASSSEDRDLREQYF | TRBV28 | NA | NA | TRBJ2-7
TGTGCCAGTAAGAGGGGGCGAAACTCCTACGAGCAGTACTTC | CASKRGRNSYEQYF | TRBV19 | NA | TRBD1 | TRBJ2-7
TGTGCCAGCACTCCTAGCGGCGGCCAAGAGACCCAGTACTTC | CASTPSGGQETQYF | TRBV9 | NA | TRBD2 | TRBJ2-5
TGTGCCAGCAGCTCCTATCCGGGACAGGGGGAAGAGACCCAGTACTTC | CASSSYPGQGEETQYF | TRBV4-2 | NA | TRBD1 | TRBJ2-5
TGCGCCAGCAGCTTGGAGCACGGGGATGAGCAGTTCTTC | CASSLEHGDEQFF | TRBV5-1 | NA | NA | TRBJ2-1
TGTGCCAGCTCCCCAGCCGTCGGTAATGAGCAGTTCTTC | CASSPAVGNEQFF | TRBV18 | NA | NA | TRBJ2-1
TGTGCCAGCAGTTTCCCCGGGGGGCAGGGCGGCTACACCTTC | CASSFPGGQGGYTF | TRBV28 | NA | NA | TRBJ1-2
TGTGCCAGCAGTTTATTGGACAGGACGCCCCCTGGTCCGAACGATAGCAATCAGCCCCAGCATTTT | CASSLLDRTPPGPNDSNQPQHF | TRBV27 | NA | TRBD1 | TRBJ1-5
TGCGCCAGCAGCCAAGATCCGGGCGGGTACACTGAAGCTTTCTTT | CASSQDPGGYTEAFF | TRBV4-1 | NA | NA | TRBJ1-1
TGTGCCAGCAGCTTAGACGCAGGGTACGAGCAGTACTTC | CASSLDAGYEQYF | TRBV7-6 | NA | NA | TRBJ2-7
TGTGCCAGCAGTTTGAACAGGGACTTCTACGAGCAGTACTTC | CASSLNRDFYEQYF | TRBV27 | NA | NA | TRBJ2-7
TGTGCCAGCAGCACCCGGACTAGCGGGAGCAATGAGCAGTTCTTC | CASSTRTSGSNEQFF | TRBV13 | NA | TRBD2 | TRBJ2-1